This T cell receptor beta chain was recorded in a study of cytomegalovirus exposure and HLA in healthy donors. Study results and caveats: Among TCR sequences, most were rare, though some public TCRs appeared in many donors. An apparent linkage of common viral pathogens to several of the most significant clusters emerged in a later analysis.

Comments on this clone: Antigen specificity is unknown.

The CDR3 extends over 15 amino acids. The germline gives CDR1 MNHNY, CDR2 SVGAGI (reference sequence). V dropped 0 bases and J dropped 5; count of bases not matched to a gene: 6. The PCR was carried out with 60 Vbeta primers and 13 Jbeta primers. Produced via immunoSEQ multiplex PCR; TCRdb's table is partial and in-frame only. The sample table includes 150,000 to 200,000 clones. The chain links TRBV6-6 to TRBJ2-7; 8 bases match TRBD1. Sequencing input: PBMCs. This receptor was identified in a woman aged 18 to 35 in good health and CMV-seropositive. The CDR3 is CASSYSGRGLNEQYF. CDR3 DNA sequence: TGTGCCAGCAGTTACTCGGGCAGGGGGCTGAACGAGCAGTACTTC.